This is a list of T cell receptor beta chains from one sample in a study of OX40 agonist ivuxolimab in advanced cancers. Libraries were prepared by immunoSEQ multiplex PCR; TCRdb keeps only in-frame clonotypes and omits some of them. The sample lists roughly 68,000 clones, around 93% occurring once. The sample in question was CD4+ or CD8+ T cells sorted from blood, obtained in a trial of the OX40 agonist ivuxolimab. Receptors originate from an adult with an advanced solid tumor such as melanoma, head and neck, liver or kidney cancer. Each CDR3 is given with its conserved first and last residue. A D gene is named only where the DNA matches it firmly. The size entry is marked missing in some rows and otherwise reads once, few, many or a size class.

>TRBD2|-|TRBJ2-3|TRBV5-6
CASRPSGGTDTQYF
TGTGCCAGCAGGCCTAGCGGGGGCACAGATACGCAGTATTTT
>TRBD1|-|TRBJ1-5|TRBV6-1
CASSSGTASYQPQHF
TGTGCCAGCAGTTCCGGGACAGCAAGTTATCAGCCCCAGCATTTT
>-|-|TRBJ1-6|TRBV7-9
CASSLNSPLHF
TGTGCCAGCAGCCTCAATTCACCCCTCCACTTT
>-|few|TRBJ1-1|TRBV10-3
CAISSGTTNTEAFF
TGTGCCATCAGTTCCGGGACAACGAACACTGAAGCTTTCTTT
>TRBD1|once|TRBJ2-5|TRBV6-5
CASSSPGQGLQTQYF
TGTGCCAGCAGTTCTCCCGGACAGGGATTACAGACCCAGTACTTC
>-|-|TRBJ2-7|TRBV5-1
CASSLVTSPPDEQYF
TGCGCCAGCAGCTTGGTCACTAGCCCTCCGGACGAGCAGTACTTC
>-|-|TRBJ2-5|TRBV5-5
CASSLGSRDTQETQYF
TGTGCCAGCAGCTTGGGGTCCCGGGATACTCAAGAGACCCAGTACTTC
>-|-|TRBJ2-5|TRBV28
CASSPDNQETQYF
TGTGCCAGCAGCCCGGACAACCAAGAGACCCAGTACTTC
>-|-|TRBJ1-2|TRBV30
CAGIPRDFGYGYTF
TGTGCCGGAATCCCCAGGGACTTCGGCTATGGCTACACCTTC
>-|once|TRBJ1-1|TRBV15
CATSLRGGTEAFF
TGTGCCACCAGCTTGCGGGGGGGAACTGAAGCTTTCTTT
>-|-|TRBJ2-5|TRBV10-2
CASSESTGKTQYF
TGCGCCAGCAGTGAAAGCACTGGCAAGACCCAGTACTTC
>-|-|TRBJ2-7|TRBV10-3
CAISALNEQYF
TGTGCCATCAGTGCCCTGAACGAGCAGTACTTC
>-|-|TRBJ1-5|TRBV15
CATSRTQGSQPQHF
TGTGCCACCAGCAGAACCCAGGGTAGCCAGCCCCAGCATTTT
>-|-|TRBJ1-1|TRBV7-2
CASSRRAMNTEAFF
TGTGCCAGCAGCCGCAGGGCGATGAACACTGAAGCTTTCTTT
>TRBD1|-|TRBJ1-2|TRBV7-3
CASSPGTGFGGYTF
TGTGCCAGCAGCCCCGGGACAGGGTTTGGTGGCTACACCTTC
>TRBD2|few|TRBJ2-3|TRBV9
CASSVGDSGRAGDTQYF
TGTGCCAGCAGCGTAGGGGATAGCGGGAGGGCCGGAGATACGCAGTATTTT
>TRBD2|once|TRBJ2-5|TRBV11-2
CASSASSGLAGGRETQYF
TGTGCCAGCAGCGCCAGCTCGGGACTAGCGGGAGGACGAGAGACCCAGTACTTC
>-|-|TRBJ2-5|TRBV5-1
CASSLGQGMETQYF
TGCGCCAGCAGCTTGGGGCAGGGGATGGAGACCCAGTACTTC
>-|-|TRBJ1-5|TRBV5-5
CASSFSLELRQPQHF
TGTGCCAGCAGCTTTTCCTTGGAACTCCGCCAGCCCCAGCATTTT
>TRBD1|-|TRBJ1-2|TRBV7-8
CASSLVTGQGSGYTF
TGTGCCAGCAGCTTAGTGACAGGACAGGGTAGCGGCTACACCTTC
>-|-|TRBJ2-3|TRBV5-1
CASSLGVAVDTDTQYF
TGCGCCAGCAGCTTGGGAGTGGCTGTGGACACAGATACGCAGTATTTT
>TRBD1|-|TRBJ1-1|TRBV25-1
CASSDLRDRGWFTEAFF
TGTGCCAGCAGTGACCTCCGGGACAGGGGATGGTTCACTGAAGCTTTCTTT
>-|-|TRBJ2-1|TRBV4-1
CASSQDGKVSYNEQFF
TGCGCCAGCAGCCAAGATGGGAAGGTGTCCTACAATGAGCAGTTCTTC
>-|-|TRBJ2-3|TRBV11-3
CASSLDLDDTQYF
TGTGCCAGCAGCTTAGACTTAGACGATACGCAGTATTTT
>TRBD1|few|TRBJ1-5|TRBV6-1
CASFGGQSNQPQHF
TGTGCCAGCTTCGGGGGACAGAGCAATCAGCCCCAGCATTTT
>TRBD1|-|TRBJ2-1|TRBV19
CASSIENDRVDEQFF
TGTGCCAGTAGTATAGAAAACGACAGGGTCGATGAGCAGTTCTTC
>-|-|TRBJ2-2|TRBV5-1
CASPSVDTGELFF
TGCGCCAGCCCCTCGGTGGACACCGGGGAGCTGTTTTTT
>-|-|TRBJ2-1|TRBV29-1
CSASTSSEQFF
TGCAGCGCATCTACTAGCAGTGAGCAGTTCTTC
>-|-|TRBJ1-3|TRBV4-1
CASSQATVLSGNTIYF
TGCGCCAGCAGCCAAGCCACCGTCCTTTCTGGAAACACCATATATTTT
>TRBD1|-|TRBJ1-5|TRBV30
CAWSRQGTQPQHF
TGTGCCTGGAGTAGACAGGGCACTCAGCCCCAGCATTTT
>-|-|TRBJ2-7|TRBV30
CAWSGGGGGREQYF
TGTGCCTGGAGTGGCGGGGGCGGTGGACGCGAGCAGTACTTC
>-|few|TRBJ2-1|TRBV30
CAWSDRRNEQFF
TGTGCCTGGAGTGATAGGAGGAATGAGCAGTTCTTC
>TRBD1|-|TRBJ1-5|TRBV6-5
CASSYTGGRNQPQHF
TGTGCCAGCAGTTACACAGGGGGACGCAATCAGCCCCAGCATTTT
>-|-|TRBJ1-2|TRBV29-1
CSVDISQGRGGYTF
TGCAGCGTTGACATATCCCAGGGAAGGGGTGGCTACACCTTC
>TRBD2|-|TRBJ2-1|TRBV19
CASSTIAGGNNEQFF
TGTGCCAGTAGTACTATAGCGGGGGGCAACAATGAGCAGTTCTTC
>-|-|TRBJ2-3|TRBV7-2
CASSSFRSDTQYF
TGTGCCAGCAGCTCCTTTCGCTCGGATACGCAGTATTTT
>-|-|TRBJ2-5|TRBV19
CASSAHRVGREETQYF
TGTGCCAGTAGTGCCCACAGGGTTGGAAGGGAAGAGACCCAGTACTTC
>TRBD1|-|TRBJ2-5|TRBV14
CASSQRDRGWETQYF
TGTGCCAGCAGCCAGCGGGACAGGGGATGGGAGACCCAGTACTTC
>TRBD2|-|TRBJ2-7|TRBV6-1
CASSVGGGPYEQYF
TGTGCCAGCAGTGTTGGGGGAGGGCCCTACGAGCAGTACTTC